This T cell receptor beta chain originates from a study of T-cell memory formation after mild COVID-19. Study summary: Largely, TCR clusters stayed within a single donor. Study outcomes and limitations: Clones that shrank (day 15 to 85) were balanced CD4/CD8, whereas later expanders leaned CD4+. Cross-reactive memory seemingly joined, as some responding clones were found in pre-infection memory.

A remark on this clonotype: Its antigen is unknown.

5'RACE with constant-segment primers yielded barcoded, UMI-tagged TCR alpha and TCR beta cDNA libraries. MiXCR, applied by TCRdb to the 5' RACE reads, yields one record per CDR3 protein. The data contain roughly 250,000 distinct CDR3 sequences, about a sixth of them seen just once; the ten biggest clones take up approximately 3.6%. V gave up 3 bases and J gave up 4 bases; unmatched junction bases: 6. This CDR3 contains 15 residues. CDR1 and CDR2 from the germline V gene are SEHNR and FQNEAQ (reference sequence). The source material was PBMCs or a T cell subset sorted from them (not recorded which). The chain joins TRBV7-9 to TRBJ2-5, with 9 bases fitting TRBD2. The clonotype comes from a man aged 18 to 30 who had mild COVID-19 (a few samples of this study predate the infection). Cell type and time point are not known. CDR3 bases: TGTGCCAGCAGCTTCGGGACTAGCTTGAGAGAGACCCAGTACTTC. Protein sequence: CASSFGTSLRETQYF.